This TCR beta chain originates from a study of beta chain features in type 1 diabetes. General observations from the study: All four CD4+ subsets from Type 1 diabetes patients carried moderately but significantly shorter TCRB CDR3s. Patients' naive, central memory and Treg TCRB repertoires seemed closer to one another than those of healthy donors.

There was one heparinised blood draw per donor, averaging about 100 mL. Staining for CD45RO/CCR7/CD25/CD127/CD95/CD27 allowed sorting of CD4+ naive, central memory, regulatory and stem cell-like memory cells. The sample holds a few counts of this clone. Its antigen is unknown. Per germline, CDR1 GTSNPN and CDR2 SVGIG (reference sequence). V was pared by 0 bases and J by 7 bases, with 9 bases between. The CDR3 contains 12 residues. Since all of the isolated RNA was reverse transcribed, expressed TCRB transcripts were what got sequenced. Sequenced by immunoSEQ multiplex PCR; TCRdb stores in-frame clones only, minus some. The data contain around 340,000 clones, around a fifth of them seen just once; the ten biggest clones take up approximately 0.041%.

The sequencing input was naive CD4+ T cells from blood. This TCR derives from a woman younger than 35 in good health. V is TRBV30 and J is TRBJ1-1; the D is unclear. The CDR3 loop reads CAWSVPGDEAFF. CDR3 nucleotides: TGTGCCTGGAGTGTACCTGGAGATGAAGCTTTCTTT.